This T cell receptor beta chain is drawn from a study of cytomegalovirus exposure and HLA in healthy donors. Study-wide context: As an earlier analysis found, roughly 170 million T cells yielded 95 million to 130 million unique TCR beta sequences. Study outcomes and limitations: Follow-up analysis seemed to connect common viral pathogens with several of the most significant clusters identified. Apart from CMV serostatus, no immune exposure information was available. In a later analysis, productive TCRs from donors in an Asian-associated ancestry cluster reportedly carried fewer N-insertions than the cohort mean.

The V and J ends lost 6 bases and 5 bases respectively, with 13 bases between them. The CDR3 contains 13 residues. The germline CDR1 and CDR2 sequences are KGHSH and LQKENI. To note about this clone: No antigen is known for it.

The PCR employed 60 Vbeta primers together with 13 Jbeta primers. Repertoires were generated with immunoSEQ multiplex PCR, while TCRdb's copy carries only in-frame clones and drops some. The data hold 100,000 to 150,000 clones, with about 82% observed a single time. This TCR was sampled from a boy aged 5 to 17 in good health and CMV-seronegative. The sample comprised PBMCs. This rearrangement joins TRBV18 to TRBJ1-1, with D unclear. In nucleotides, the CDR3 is TGTGCCAGCTCTCCCTTACTATTAACTGAAGCTTTCTTT. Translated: CASSPLLLTEAFF.